The 25 T cell receptor beta chains listed next were all sequenced from one sample in a study of control samples from healthy donors and cancer patients. Profiling relied on immunoSEQ multiplex PCR, and the TCRdb table lists in-frame clones only, not all of them. This table has some 100,000 clones, about 90% appearing once. Sequencing was performed on blood. The receptors were gathered from a woman in her fifties or sixties in good health.

The genes are TRBV5-1 and TRBJ1-4; D is unclear. Germline lookup yields CDR1 SGHRS and CDR2 YFSETQ. The CDR3 covers 14 residues. The germline V and J ends were trimmed by 5 bases and 3 bases, with 11 bases remaining between them. The CDR3 region has the DNA TGCGCCAGCAGGGCGGGAGCGTCTAATGAAAAACTGTTTTTT. Translating it yields CASRAGASNEKLFF.

This clone showed up just a few times. The V and J genes are TRBV19 and TRBJ1-6; 7 positions agree with TRBD1. V shed 8 bases, J shed 14 bases, and the junction held 9 bases outside the gene matches. CDR3 length: 12 residues. From germline, CDR1 is LNHDA and CDR2 SQIVND (reference sequence). In DNA, the CDR3 is TGTGCCAGTCCCGACCGGACAGGTTCCCTCCACTTT. It is translated as CASPDRTGSLHF.

The V and J genes are TRBV7-9 and TRBJ1-2; possible D gene TRBD1, 5 bases. The V end was cut by 5 bases, the J end by 4 bases, with 17 bases between. Germline values: CDR1 SEHNR, CDR2 FQNEAQ (reference sequence). There are 15 residues in the CDR3. In DNA form, the CDR3 reads TGTGCCAGCAGCCCGGGACCTCCACATGGCTATGGCTACACCTTC. It is translated as CASSPGPPHGYGYTF.

A single count supports this clone. The chain combines TRBV19 with TRBJ2-1; 7 bases map to TRBD2. With 4 bases clipped from V and 4 bases from J, the junction kept 4 bases outside the gene matches. The CDR3 is 14 amino acids. Germline CDR1 reads LNHDA; CDR2 reads SQIVND (reference sequence). The CDR3 DNA reads TGTGCCAGTAGTACCGGGGGGACTTACAATGAGCAGTTCTTC. Its protein product is CASSTGGTYNEQFF.

The chain links TRBV30 to TRBJ2-1; possible D gene TRBD1, 6 bases. Germline CDR1 is GTSNPN and CDR2 is SVGIG (reference sequence). Trimming took 7 bases from V and 0 from J, leaving 13 bases between them. The CDR3 spans 14 residues. CDR3 amino acids: CAFQGGGSYNEQFF. The CDR3, as DNA: TGTGCCTTTCAAGGGGGTGGCTCCTACAATGAGCAGTTCTTC.

In DNA, the CDR3 is TGCGCCAGCAGCCAAGTTCCACCTACAACAGTTGGGAGCTCCTACGAGCAGTACTTC. The encoded protein is CASSQVPPTTVGSSYEQYF. V is TRBV4-1 and J is TRBJ2-7; TRBD2 might be the D (5 bases). Trimming pared 1 base from V and 0 bases from J, leaving 22 bases between. The germline CDR1 and CDR2 sequences are MGHRA and YSYEKL. This CDR3 spans 19 amino acids.

This clone was counted once. The rearrangement links TRBV29-1 to TRBJ1-1, with a tentative D call TRBD1 (6 bases). CDR1 SQVTM and CDR2 ANQGSEA come from the germline V gene. Between the trimmed V and J ends, which lost 4 bases and 3 bases, there was a span of 12 bases. This CDR3 comprises 13 residues. CDR3 nucleotide sequence: TGCAGCGTTGCCACAGGGAGGTACACTGAAGCTTTCTTT. Protein product: CSVATGRYTEAFF. The complete variable domain, with remaining parts taken from reference TRBV29-1 and TRBJ1-1, reads SAVISQKPSRDICQRGTSLTIQCQVDSQVTMMFWYRQQPGQSLTLIATANQGSEATYESGFVIDKFPISRPNLTFSTLTVSNMSPEDSSIYLCSVATGRYTEAFFGQGTRLTVV.

The gene calls are TRBV29-1 and TRBJ2-7; 8 bases are a match to TRBD1. There are 13 residues in the CDR3. V was clipped by 2 bases and J by 5 bases; unmatched bases: 5. CDR1 and CDR2 (germline): SQVTM, ANQGSEA. CDR3 sequence (DNA): TGCAGCGTTGAAAGGCGACAGGGGAACGAGCAGTACTTC. This translates into CSVERRQGNEQYF.

The V and J genes are TRBV4-3 and TRBJ1-5; D is unclear. Trimming pared 0 bases from V and 1 base from J, leaving 13 bases between. The germline CDR1 and CDR2 sequences are LGHNA and YSLEER. The CDR3 covers 17 residues. The CDR3 DNA reads as TGCGCCAGCAGCCAAGAAAAAGAGTTCGCGAGCAATCAGCCCCAGCATTTT. Protein product: CASSQEKEFASNQPQHF.

The chain has TRBV23-1 and TRBJ2-5, with 7 bases fitting TRBD1. TRBV23-1 is given ORF status, its function remaining uncertain. Germline trimming cut 8 bases from V and 5 bases from J; bases unmatched to any gene: 11. This CDR3 is 14 amino acids long. The CDR3 DNA reads TGCGCCAGCTCATTCGAAGGGGGCGATGAGACCCAGTACTTC. It codes for CASSFEGGDETQYF.

This chain links TRBV27 with TRBJ2-3, with no clear D. The CDR3 consists of 16 residues. Trimming stripped 0 bases from V and 0 bases from J, with 10 bases between. The V gene's germline CDR1 is MNHEY and CDR2 SMNVEV (reference sequence). The CDR3 DNA sequence: TGTGCCAGCAGTTTATCGCCAGGAGCTAGCACAGATACGCAGTATTTT. This sequence encodes CASSLSPGASTDTQYF.

This chain connects TRBV27 to TRBJ1-2; D is ambiguous. The CDR3 is 14 amino acids. Germline CDR1 MNHEY, CDR2 SMNVEV (reference sequence). Trimming pared 5 bases from V and 8 bases from J, leaving 18 bases between. The CDR3 DNA reads TGTGCCAGCAGTCCACAAGGGCCTACCTCCGGCTACACCTTC. Amino acid sequence: CASSPQGPTSGYTF.

This sequence joins TRBV11-2 and TRBJ2-5, with unresolved D. The ends were cut back, 3 bases at V and 5 bases at J, with 7 bases in the middle. This CDR3 is 12 amino acids long. The germline V gene encodes CDR1 SGHAT and CDR2 FQNNGV. The CDR3 spells CASSFPLETQYF. The CDR3 bases are TGTGCCAGCAGCTTCCCCCTCGAGACCCAGTACTTC.

The rearrangement uses TRBV9 and TRBJ1-1, with D unresolved. Per the germline V gene, CDR1 is SGDLS and CDR2 is YYNGEE. V lost 0 bases to trimming and J lost 0 bases, with 9 bases between them. The CDR3 totals 15 residues. The CDR3 reads CASSVVRQLNTEAFF. Here the CDR3 DNA reads TGTGCCAGCAGCGTAGTCCGCCAACTGAACACTGAAGCTTTCTTT.

The chain joins TRBV4-1 to TRBJ2-3; TRBD2 might be the D (5 bases). The ends were cut back, 1 base at V and 2 bases at J, with 13 bases in the middle. The germline CDR1 and CDR2 sequences are MGHRA and YSYEKL. This CDR3 region has 16 residues. CDR3 residues: CASSQAPGLNTDTQYF. CDR3 bases: TGCGCCAGCAGCCAAGCCCCCGGACTCAACACAGATACGCAGTATTTT.

V and J are TRBV6-1 and TRBJ2-2; perhaps D is TRBD1 or TRBD2 (7 bases each). This CDR3 has 16 amino acids. Trimming stripped 3 bases from V and 1 base from J, with 12 bases between. Per the germline V gene, CDR1 is MNHNS and CDR2 is SASEGT. The CDR3: CASSDRGGLNTGELFF. The CDR3, as DNA: TGTGCCAGCAGTGACAGGGGGGGTTTGAACACCGGGGAGCTGTTTTTT.

This chain links TRBV7-8 with TRBJ2-7; D unresolved. Germline CDR1 SGHVS, CDR2 FQNEAQ. This CDR3 is 12 amino acids long. Trimming pared 5 bases from V and 6 bases from J, leaving 11 bases between. The CDR3 region is CASSPSGGEQYV. The CDR3 nucleotides are TGTGCCAGCAGCCCCTCGGGCGGCGAGCAGTACGTC.

This chain links TRBV6-2 or TRBV6-3 with TRBJ2-7; TRBD2 matches at 9 bases. V lost 2 bases and J lost 6; bases outside the gene matches: 8. This CDR3 is built from 15 residues. Looked up from germline, CDR1 is MNHEY and CDR2 is SVGEGT. The CDR3: CASSYGLAGQFEQYV. The CDR3 coding sequence is TGTGCCAGCAGTTACGGGCTAGCGGGACAGTTCGAGCAGTACGTC.

The chain uses TRBV5-4 and TRBJ1-2; 8 nucleotides match TRBD1. There are 17 residues in the CDR3. The V gene's germline CDR1 is SGHNT and CDR2 YYREEE (reference sequence). Trimming cost V 5 bases and J 1 base; bases outside gene matches: 13. The CDR3 protein is CASRGQGAILLNYGYTF. Written as DNA, the CDR3 is TGTGCCAGCAGGGGTCAGGGGGCGATACTCCTTAACTATGGCTACACCTTC.

This chain connects TRBV27 to TRBJ1-5; the D is unclear. The CDR3 sequence is 13 residues long. Trimming pared 6 bases from V and 3 bases from J, leaving 9 bases between. The germline V gene has CDR1 MNHEY and CDR2 SMNVEV (reference sequence). The CDR3 region is CASSLGFNQPQHF. The CDR3 DNA follows: TGTGCCAGCAGCCTGGGCTTCAATCAGCCCCAGCATTTT.

V and J are TRBV7-6 and TRBJ2-5; D might be TRBD1 (6 bases). The V gene's germline CDR1 is SGHVS and CDR2 FNYEAQ. The CDR3 is made up of 15 amino acids. V was trimmed by 3 bases and J by 2 bases, leaving 13 bases between them. The CDR3 bases are TGTGCCAGCAGCTTGGTGACAGGAGAACAAGAGACCCAGTACTTC. This gives the protein CASSLVTGEQETQYF.

The CDR3, as DNA: TGTGCCAGCAGTAGAGGGACTAGCTGGTCCTACGAGCAGTACGTC. Translated, it gives CASSRGTSWSYEQYV. The genes are TRBV6-6 and TRBJ2-7, with 9 nucleotides matching TRBD2. J was trimmed by 1 base and V by 5 bases; bases with no gene match: 6. The CDR3 has 15 amino acids. Germline-derived CDR1 and CDR2 are MNHNY and SVGAGI (reference sequence).

The J gene is TRBJ2-7, the V gene TRBV6-5; D is tentatively TRBD1 or TRBD2 (5 bases each). The CDR3 covers 13 residues. The ends were cut back, 10 bases at V and 4 bases at J, with 17 bases in the middle. The germline V gene encodes CDR1 MNHEY and CDR2 SVGAGI. The CDR3 reads CAIGRDPIYEQYF. The DNA of the CDR3 is TGTGCCATCGGACGGGACCCAATATACGAGCAGTACTTC.

This clone was recorded only once. CDR3 nucleotide sequence: TGTGCCAGCTCATCCGCGGACAGGGCCAATGGCTACACCTTC. Amino acid sequence: CASSSADRANGYTF. The V and J genes are TRBV18 and TRBJ1-2; 8 bases match TRBD1. CDR1 and CDR2 from the germline V gene are KGHSH and LQKENI. The CDR3 contains 14 residues. The V gene end was trimmed by 5 bases and the J gene end by 6 bases; junction bases not matched to a gene: 8.

The rearrangement joins TRBV21-1 to TRBJ1-2; the listed D gene, TRBD1, was not tested against the DNA. TRBV21-1 is flagged as a pseudogene. CDR3 length: 15 residues. The CDR3 sequence: CASSKGGTGSYGYTF. The CDR3, as DNA: TGTGCCAGCAGCAAAGGAGGGACAGGATCTTATGGCTACACCTTC.